This TCR beta chain was sequenced in a study of blood T cell repertoires in COVID-19. The method was immunoSEQ multiplex PCR; TCRdb's version includes in-frame clones alone and lacks a portion of them. Here the sample spans about 430,000 clones, around 89% being singletons. V was clipped by 1 base and J by 8 bases, with 18 bases between them. The CDR3 is 16 amino acids. Germline-derived CDR1 and CDR2 are SGHTA and FQGTGA. This TCR came from a woman aged 30 to 39 with acute COVID-19. Source material: PBMCs or T cells enriched from blood (not recorded which). This chain uses TRBV7-3 with TRBJ2-1; TRBD1 might be the D (5 bases). Here the CDR3 reads CASSLRSDSPYDEQFF. The CDR3 DNA is TGTGCCAGCAGCTTAAGGTCCGACAGCCCATACGATGAGCAGTTCTTC.